Listed below are T cell receptor beta chains from one sample, sequenced in a study of cytomegalovirus exposure and HLA in healthy donors. Repertoires were generated with immunoSEQ multiplex PCR, while TCRdb's copy carries only in-frame clones and drops some. The sample shows about 170,000 clones, about 85% of them seen only once. Sequenced material: PBMCs. All receptors come from a man younger than 35 in good health and CMV-seropositive. The CDR3 runs from the conserved cysteine through the conserved F or W. A D gene is named only where the DNA matches it firmly. Size is stated for part of the rows, as once, few or many counts, or as a class when the clone is expanded.

D gene | CDR3 length | J gene | clone size | V gene | CDR3 protein | CDR3 DNA
TRBD1 | 14 | TRBJ1-5 | few | TRBV19 | CASSIGTGIQPQHF | TGTGCCAGTAGTATAGGGACAGGGATTCAGCCCCAGCATTTT
TRBD1 | 16 | TRBJ2-7 | . | TRBV5-6 | CASSLDGQGKWYEQYF | TGTGCCAGCAGCTTGGATGGACAGGGGAAATGGTACGAGCAGTACTTC
. | 13 | TRBJ2-7 | . | TRBV5-6 | CASSPVTDFKQYF | TGTGCCAGCAGCCCCGTGACAGACTTCAAGCAGTACTTC
TRBD1 | 13 | TRBJ1-2 | . | TRBV4-3 | CASSQEGTVGYTF | TGCGCCAGCAGCCAAGAAGGGACAGTTGGCTACACCTTC
. | 15 | TRBJ1-1 | once | TRBV29-1 | CSVEEGRRVSTEAFF | TGCAGCGTTGAAGAAGGGAGGAGGGTGAGTACTGAAGCTTTCTTT
. | 11 | TRBJ1-2 | few | TRBV29-1 | CSVAVNYGYTF | TGCAGCGTTGCCGTTAACTATGGCTACACCTTC
TRBD1 | 14 | TRBJ2-7 | . | TRBV2 | CASRRGTGDGEQYF | TGTGCCAGCAGAAGGGGGACAGGGGATGGAGAGCAGTACTTC
. | 21 | TRBJ2-1 | . | TRBV15 | CATSRETLGSGNLGGENEQFF | TGTGCCACCAGCAGAGAGACGTTAGGATCGGGGAACCTAGGGGGGGAGAATGAGCAGTTCTTC
. | 15 | TRBJ1-2 | . | TRBV27 | CASSPYAGSGDGYTF | TGTGCCAGCAGTCCGTACGCTGGGTCCGGGGATGGCTACACCTTC
. | 14 | TRBJ2-7 | . | TRBV14 | CASSLMVGTYEQYF | TGTGCCAGCAGCCTCATGGTGGGCACTTACGAGCAGTACTTC
TRBD1 | 14 | TRBJ2-7 | once | TRBV18 | CASSGPGTVYEQYF | TGTGCCAGCTCCGGCCCCGGGACAGTCTACGAGCAGTACTTC
TRBD2 | 15 | TRBJ2-1 | . | TRBV6-4 | CASSGTSGDYNEQFF | TGTGCCAGCAGTGGGACTAGCGGGGACTACAATGAGCAGTTCTTC
TRBD1 | 13 | TRBJ1-5 | once | TRBV30 | CAWGGQSNQPQHF | TGTGCCTGGGGGGGACAGAGCAATCAGCCCCAGCATTTT
TRBD1 | 16 | TRBJ1-3 | . | TRBV11-2 | CASSLGQGISGNTIYF | TGTGCCAGCAGCTTAGGACAGGGTATATCTGGAAACACCATATATTTT
TRBD1 | 18 | TRBJ2-7 | . | TRBV6-1 | CASSVAFAGTGAIYEQYF | TGTGCCAGCAGTGTAGCCTTCGCCGGGACAGGCGCAATCTACGAGCAGTACTTC
TRBD1 | 13 | TRBJ2-2 | . | TRBV7-9 | CASSGQGAGELFF | TGTGCCAGCAGCGGGCAGGGGGCCGGGGAGCTGTTTTTT
TRBD2 | 15 | TRBJ2-3 | . | TRBV9 | CASSLSGRELDTQYF | TGTGCCAGCAGCCTTAGCGGGAGAGAGTTGGATACGCAGTATTTT
. | 12 | TRBJ2-3 | . | TRBV2 | CASKPESDTQYF | TGTGCCAGCAAGCCGGAGTCAGATACGCAGTATTTT
. | 13 | TRBJ2-1 | . | TRBV6-5 | CASSALKTNEQFF | TGTGCCAGCAGCGCGCTAAAAACCAATGAGCAGTTCTTC
. | 13 | TRBJ1-2 | . | TRBV6-1 | CASKELPNYGYTF | TGTGCCAGCAAGGAGTTGCCTAACTATGGCTACACCTTC
. | 14 | TRBJ2-7 | . | TRBV2 | CASSERVGGGEQYF | TGTGCCAGCAGTGAACGGGTTGGGGGCGGCGAGCAGTACTTC
TRBD1 | 16 | TRBJ2-2 | . | TRBV4-1 | CASRLNGQGDTGELFF | TGCGCCAGCAGGCTCAATGGACAGGGAGACACCGGGGAGCTGTTTTTT
. | 13 | TRBJ1-2 | . | TRBV6-5 | CASSYGGTEGYTF | TGTGCCAGCAGTTACGGCGGGACGGAGGGCTACACCTTC
. | 14 | TRBJ2-7 | once | TRBV10-3 | CAISPWTDSYEQYF | TGTGCCATCAGTCCTTGGACTGATTCCTACGAGCAGTACTTC
. | 16 | TRBJ1-3 | . | TRBV5-6 | CASSLWAGAAGNTIYF | TGTGCCAGCAGCTTGTGGGCAGGCGCCGCTGGAAACACCATATATTTT
. | 15 | TRBJ2-3 | . | TRBV6-6 | CASSYGGASTDTQYF | TGTGCCAGCAGTTACGGCGGGGCTAGCACAGATACGCAGTATTTT
. | 17 | TRBJ1-2 | once | TRBV9 | CASSVEDNPSSRYGYTF | TGTGCCAGCAGCGTAGAGGACAACCCATCAAGTAGGTATGGCTACACCTTC
TRBD1 | 16 | TRBJ2-6 | . | TRBV19 | CASSIQGAAGANVLTF | TGTGCCAGTAGTATTCAGGGGGCCGCCGGGGCCAACGTCCTGACTTTC
TRBD1 | 16 | TRBJ2-3 | . | TRBV11-1 | CASSPGQGPGTDTQYF | TGTGCCAGCAGCCCGGGACAGGGGCCGGGCACAGATACGCAGTATTTT
. | 15 | TRBJ2-1 | once | TRBV4-3 | CASSQETTYSNEQFF | TGCGCCAGCAGCCAAGAAACCACTTATTCCAATGAGCAGTTCTTC
TRBD1 | 15 | TRBJ2-7 | . | TRBV5-6 | CASSWAGQGNYEQYF | TGTGCCAGCAGCTGGGCTGGACAGGGAAACTACGAGCAGTACTTC
. | 17 | TRBJ1-1 | . | TRBV18 | CASSSADTQTMNTEAFF | TGTGCCAGCTCATCTGCGGACACACAGACAATGAACACTGAAGCTTTCTTT
. | 17 | TRBJ2-6 | . | TRBV15 | CATSPARGSSGANVLTF | TGTGCCACCAGCCCAGCACGGGGGAGCTCTGGGGCCAACGTCCTGACTTTC
. | 12 | TRBJ2-7 | . | TRBV5-1 | CASSQDTYEQYF | TGCGCCAGCAGCCAGGACACCTACGAGCAGTACTTC
TRBD2 | 17 | TRBJ2-1 | . | TRBV10-3 | CAISESSGSGGANEQFF | TGTGCCATCAGTGAGTCGAGTGGTAGCGGGGGGGCGAATGAGCAGTTCTTC
TRBD1 | 14 | TRBJ1-2 | . | TRBV6-5 | CASSYLTGIDGYTF | TGTGCCAGCAGTTACTTGACAGGGATCGATGGCTACACCTTC
TRBD2 | 15 | TRBJ2-3 | . | TRBV5-5 | CASSLVERGGDTQYF | TGTGCCAGCAGCTTGGTAGAGCGGGGGGGAGATACGCAGTATTTT
TRBD1 | 15 | TRBJ1-5 | . | TRBV4-2 | CASSQGTGAGQPQHF | TGTGCCAGCAGCCAAGGGACAGGGGCGGGTCAGCCCCAGCATTTT
TRBD2 | 14 | TRBJ2-3 | . | TRBV5-1 | CASSLSGGADTQYF | TGCGCCAGCAGCTTGTCTGGGGGGGCAGATACGCAGTATTTT
. | 16 | TRBJ2-1 | . | TRBV13 | CASSLESQRRNNEQFF | TGTGCCAGCAGCTTAGAGTCCCAGCGCCGGAACAATGAGCAGTTCTTC
. | 13 | TRBJ1-2 | . | TRBV6-5 | CASSQGFVYGYTF | TGTGCCAGCAGCCAGGGGTTTGTCTATGGCTACACCTTC
TRBD1 | 14 | TRBJ2-3 | . | TRBV19 | CASSLGQGTDTQYF | TGTGCCAGTAGCCTGGGACAGGGAACAGATACGCAGTATTTT
TRBD1 | 13 | TRBJ1-1 | . | TRBV27 | CATKTGDNTEAFF | TGTGCCACTAAGACAGGGGACAACACTGAAGCTTTCTTT
TRBD1 | 18 | TRBJ1-3 | . | TRBV18 | CASSPPFWTGSFGNTIYF | TGTGCCAGCTCACCACCTTTTTGGACAGGGTCATTCGGAAACACCATATATTTT
TRBD2 | 15 | TRBJ2-2 | . | TRBV6-5 | CASSYGAGGSGELFF | TGTGCCAGCAGTTACGGGGCGGGGGGCAGCGGGGAGCTGTTTTTT
TRBD1 | 16 | TRBJ1-4 | . | TRBV5-1 | CASSRGQGGTNEKLFF | TGCGCCAGCAGCAGAGGACAGGGGGGCACTAATGAAAAACTGTTTTTT
. | 17 | TRBJ2-7 | . | TRBV11-2 | CASSLDLGRGISYEQYF | TGTGCCAGCAGCTTAGATTTGGGCAGGGGTATATCGTACGAGCAGTACTTC
TRBD1 | 13 | TRBJ2-7 | . | TRBV11-2 | CASSRDRAYEQYF | TGTGCCAGCAGCCGCGACAGGGCCTACGAGCAGTACTTC
. | 13 | TRBJ2-3 | . | TRBV5-4 | CASSLQGTDTQYF | TGTGCCAGCAGCTTGCAGGGCACAGATACGCAGTATTTT
. | 13 | TRBJ1-3 | . | TRBV12-5 | CASGPGVGNTIYF | TGTGCTAGTGGTCCTGGAGTTGGAAACACCATATATTTT
TRBD1 | 16 | TRBJ1-5 | . | TRBV19 | CASSMATGKSNQPQHF | TGTGCCAGTAGTATGGCGACAGGGAAGAGCAATCAGCCCCAGCATTTT
. | 10 | TRBJ2-5 | . | TRBV29-1 | CSASQETQYF | TGCAGCGCCTCCCAAGAGACCCAGTACTTC
TRBD1 | 15 | TRBJ1-1 | . | TRBV6-5 | CASSYSETGLSGAFF | TGTGCCAGCAGTTACTCCGAGACAGGGCTGTCAGGAGCTTTCTTT
TRBD1 | 16 | TRBJ1-4 | . | TRBV10-3 | CAISESSGTGIEKLFF | TGTGCCATCAGTGAGTCGTCCGGGACAGGGATTGAAAAACTGTTTTTT
. | 15 | TRBJ2-7 | once | TRBV6-5 | CASSYGPGVVDEQYF | TGTGCCAGCAGTTACGGGCCAGGGGTTGTCGACGAGCAGTACTTC
TRBD1 | 14 | TRBJ1-2 | . | TRBV27 | CASRTDRGPYGYTF | TGTGCCAGCAGGACAGACAGGGGACCGTATGGCTACACCTTC
. | 14 | TRBJ2-7 | . | TRBV7-9 | CASSPALARDEQYF | TGTGCCAGCAGCCCGGCACTGGCGCGGGACGAGCAGTACTTC
TRBD1 | 12 | TRBJ1-2 | . | TRBV10-3 | CAISESGGGYTF | TGTGCCATCAGTGAATCAGGGGGCGGCTACACCTTC